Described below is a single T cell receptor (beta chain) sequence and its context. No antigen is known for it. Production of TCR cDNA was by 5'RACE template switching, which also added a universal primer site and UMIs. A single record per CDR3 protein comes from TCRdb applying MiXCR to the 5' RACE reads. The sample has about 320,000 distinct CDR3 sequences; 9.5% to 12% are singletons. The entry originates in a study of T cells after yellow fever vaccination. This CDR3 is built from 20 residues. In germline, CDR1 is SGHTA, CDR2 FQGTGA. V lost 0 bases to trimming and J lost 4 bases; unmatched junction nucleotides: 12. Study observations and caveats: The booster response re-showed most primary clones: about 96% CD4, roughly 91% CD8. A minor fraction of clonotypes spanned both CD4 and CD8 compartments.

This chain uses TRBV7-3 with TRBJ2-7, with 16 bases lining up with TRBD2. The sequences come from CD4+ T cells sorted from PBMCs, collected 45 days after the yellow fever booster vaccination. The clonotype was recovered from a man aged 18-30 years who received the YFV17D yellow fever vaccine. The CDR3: CASSLTPGLAGGTTFYEQYF. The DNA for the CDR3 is TGTGCCAGCAGCTTAACCCCGGGACTAGCGGGGGGGACCACGTTTTACGAGCAGTACTTC.